Listed here are 7 T cell receptor beta chains from one sample, sequenced in a study of CD8+ T cells in alopecia areata. Documented treatment: oral pan-JAK inhibitor, 5-10 mg twice daily. cDNA prepared by RNA extraction and subsequent reverse transcription served as the template for sequencing. Sequenced by immunoSEQ multiplex PCR; TCRdb stores in-frame clones only, minus some. This sample has 150,000 to 200,000 clones; about 60% occur once, and the top ten carry around 12%. The source was CD8+ T cells sorted from blood, collected at week 24, from a patient treated with tofacitinib. These receptors came from a human donor with alopecia areata.

The gene calls are TRBV2 and TRBJ2-7; D gene ambiguous. V dropped 3 bases and J dropped 3 bases, with 6 bases sitting between them. Germline CDR1 and CDR2: SNHLY and FYNNEI. This CDR3 is 12 amino acids long. CDR3 DNA sequence: TGTGCCAGCAGTGAGGGAAACTACGAGCAGTACTTC. Residues: CASSEGNYEQYF.

The chain joins TRBV10-3 to TRBJ2-5; a weak D match, TRBD1 (5 bases). Germline CDR1 ENHRY, CDR2 SYGVKD. V shed 11 bases and J shed 2 bases, with 12 bases lying between them. This CDR3 has 12 residues. The CDR3 loop reads CASGNSQETQYF. For the CDR3, the DNA is TGTGCCTCAGGGAACTCTCAAGAGACCCAGTACTTC.

The rearrangement joins TRBV9 to TRBJ2-1; 10 bases line up with TRBD1. Unmatched junction bases numbered 6, after V lost 2 bases and J lost 10 bases. CDR1 and CDR2 from the germline V gene are SGDLS and YYNGEE. The length of the CDR3 is 14 residues. Written as DNA, the CDR3 is TGTGCCAGCAGCGTGGGACAGGGGAGTTGGGAGCAGTTCTTC. This encodes CASSVGQGSWEQFF.

The gene calls are TRBV13 and TRBJ2-7, with a possible D match to TRBD1 (6 bases). Germline V gene lookup returns CDR1 PRHDT and CDR2 FYEKMQ (reference sequence). Trimming cost V 2 bases and J 4 bases, with 15 bases left between them. The CDR3 extends over 15 amino acids. The CDR3, as DNA: TGTGCCAGCAGCTTAACTTCAGGGGCTACGTACGAGCAGTACTTC. It encodes CASSLTSGATYEQYF.

This chain links TRBV7-2 with TRBJ2-7; 8 bases match TRBD1. Germline V gene sequence: CDR1 SGHTA, CDR2 FQGNSA. V lost 4 bases to trimming and J lost 0 bases; unmatched junction nucleotides: 5. CDR3 size: 15 residues. The CDR3 DNA sequence: TGTGCCAGCAGCTCAACAGGGGGGAGCTCCTACGAGCAGTACTTC. The encoded protein is CASSSTGGSSYEQYF.

The gene calls are TRBV11-2 and TRBJ2-7; 9 positions match TRBD1. The trim removed 5 bases at V and 0 bases at J, leaving 5 bases unmatched. Per germline, CDR1 SGHAT and CDR2 FQNNGV. This CDR3 comprises 15 residues. CDR3 sequence reads: CASSLNRGPSYEQYF. CDR3 coding DNA: TGTGCCAGCAGCCTGAACAGGGGGCCCTCCTACGAGCAGTACTTC.

The chain employs TRBV6-1 and TRBJ2-5; tentative D call: TRBD2 (5 bases). Germline CDR1 is MNHNS and CDR2 is SASEGT. V shed 6 bases and J shed 5 bases, with 16 bases lying between them. The CDR3 sequence is 14 residues long. CDR3 sequence (DNA): TGTGCCAGCAGGATACAGACTACGGCGGAGACCCAGTACTTC. Protein: CASRIQTTAETQYF.